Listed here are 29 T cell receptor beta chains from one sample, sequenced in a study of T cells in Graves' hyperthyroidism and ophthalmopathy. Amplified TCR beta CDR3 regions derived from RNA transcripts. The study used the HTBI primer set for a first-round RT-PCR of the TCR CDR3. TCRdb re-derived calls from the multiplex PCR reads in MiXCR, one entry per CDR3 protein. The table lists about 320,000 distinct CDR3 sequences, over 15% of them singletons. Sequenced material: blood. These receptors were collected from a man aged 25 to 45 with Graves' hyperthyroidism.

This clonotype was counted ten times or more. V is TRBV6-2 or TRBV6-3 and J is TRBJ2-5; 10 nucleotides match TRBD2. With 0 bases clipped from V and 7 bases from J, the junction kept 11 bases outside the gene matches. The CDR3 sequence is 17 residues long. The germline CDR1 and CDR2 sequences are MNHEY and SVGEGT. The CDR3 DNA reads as TGTGCCAGCAGTTACTCGGAGCGGGAGGGGCCCCCTGGGACCCAGTACTTC. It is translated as CASSYSEREGPPGTQYF.

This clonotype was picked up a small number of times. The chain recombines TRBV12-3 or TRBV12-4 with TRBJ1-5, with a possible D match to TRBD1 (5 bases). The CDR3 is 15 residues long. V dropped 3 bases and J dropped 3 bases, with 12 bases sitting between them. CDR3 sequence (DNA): TGTGCCAGCAGTTTCGGGCAGGGCTACAATCAGCCCCAGCATTTT. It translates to CASSFGQGYNQPQHF.

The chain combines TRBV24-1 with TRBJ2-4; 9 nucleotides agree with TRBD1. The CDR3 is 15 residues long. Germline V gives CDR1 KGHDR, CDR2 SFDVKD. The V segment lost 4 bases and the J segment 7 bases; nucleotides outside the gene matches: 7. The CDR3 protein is CATSDPRTGANIQYF. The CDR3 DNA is TGTGCCACCAGTGACCCTCGGACAGGGGCGAACATTCAGTACTTC.

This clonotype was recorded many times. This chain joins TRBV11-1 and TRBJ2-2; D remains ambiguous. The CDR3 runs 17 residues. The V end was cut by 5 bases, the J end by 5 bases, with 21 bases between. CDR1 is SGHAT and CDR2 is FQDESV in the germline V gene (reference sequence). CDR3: CASSDTRRFGLTGELFF. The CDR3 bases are TGTGCCAGCAGCGATACCCGAAGGTTCGGGCTAACCGGGGAGCTGTTTTTT.

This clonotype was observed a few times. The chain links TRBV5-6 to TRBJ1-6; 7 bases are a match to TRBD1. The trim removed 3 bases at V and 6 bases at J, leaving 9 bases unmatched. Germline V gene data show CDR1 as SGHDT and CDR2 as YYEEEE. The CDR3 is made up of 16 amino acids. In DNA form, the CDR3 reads TGTGCCAGCAGCTCTCTCGGACAGGCGACTAATTCACCCCTCCACTTT. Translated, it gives CASSSLGQATNSPLHF.

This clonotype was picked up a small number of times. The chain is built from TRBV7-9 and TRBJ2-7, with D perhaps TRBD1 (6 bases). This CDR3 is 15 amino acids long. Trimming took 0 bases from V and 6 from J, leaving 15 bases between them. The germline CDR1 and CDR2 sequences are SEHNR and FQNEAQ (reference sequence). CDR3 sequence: CASSLAGHGLSEQYF. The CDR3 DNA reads TGTGCCAGCAGCTTAGCGGGACACGGTTTGAGCGAGCAGTACTTC.

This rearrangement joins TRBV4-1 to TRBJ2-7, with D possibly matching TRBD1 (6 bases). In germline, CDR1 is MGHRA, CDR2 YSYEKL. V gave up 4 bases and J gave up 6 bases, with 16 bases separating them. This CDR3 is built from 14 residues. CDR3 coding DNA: TGCGCCAGCAGCCCCCTTCTAACAGGGCCCGAGCAGTACTTC. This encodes CASSPLLTGPEQYF.

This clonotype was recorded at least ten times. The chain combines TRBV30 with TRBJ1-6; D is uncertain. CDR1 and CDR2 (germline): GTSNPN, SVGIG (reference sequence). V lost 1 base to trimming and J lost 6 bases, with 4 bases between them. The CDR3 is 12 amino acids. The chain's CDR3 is CAWSGVNSPLHF. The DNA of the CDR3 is TGTGCCTGGAGTGGGGTTAATTCACCCCTCCACTTT.

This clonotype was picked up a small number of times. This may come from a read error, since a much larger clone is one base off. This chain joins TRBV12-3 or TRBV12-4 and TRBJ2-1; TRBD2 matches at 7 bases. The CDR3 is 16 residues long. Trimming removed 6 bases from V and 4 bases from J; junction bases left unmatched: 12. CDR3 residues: CASSPVAGGGYNEQFF. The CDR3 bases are TGTGCCAGCAGCCCCGTCGCTGGCGGGGGATACAATGAGCAGTTCTTC.

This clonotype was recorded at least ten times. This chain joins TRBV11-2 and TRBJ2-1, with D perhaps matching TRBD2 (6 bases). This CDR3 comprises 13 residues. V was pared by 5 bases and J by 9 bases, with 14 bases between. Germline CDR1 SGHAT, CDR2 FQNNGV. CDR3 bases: TGTGCCAGCAGCCTCTCACTAGCCGTTGAGCAGTTCTTC. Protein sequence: CASSLSLAVEQFF.

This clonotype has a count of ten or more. The CDR3 loop reads CSASRTSGREETQYF. DNA for the CDR3: TGCAGTGCTAGCCGCACTAGCGGGAGGGAGGAGACCCAGTACTTC. The chain links TRBV20-1 to TRBJ2-5, with TRBD2 matching over 13 bases. V gave up 3 bases and J gave up 5 bases; unmatched junction bases: 6. The CDR3 contains 15 residues. Per germline, CDR1 DFQATT and CDR2 SNEGSKA (reference sequence).

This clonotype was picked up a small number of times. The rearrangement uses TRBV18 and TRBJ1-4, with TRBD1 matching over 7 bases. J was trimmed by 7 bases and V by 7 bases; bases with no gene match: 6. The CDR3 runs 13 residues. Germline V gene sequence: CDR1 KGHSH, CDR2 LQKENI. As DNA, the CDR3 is TGTGCCAGCTTCCGGGACAGCTCTGAAAAACTGTTTTTT. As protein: CASFRDSSEKLFF.

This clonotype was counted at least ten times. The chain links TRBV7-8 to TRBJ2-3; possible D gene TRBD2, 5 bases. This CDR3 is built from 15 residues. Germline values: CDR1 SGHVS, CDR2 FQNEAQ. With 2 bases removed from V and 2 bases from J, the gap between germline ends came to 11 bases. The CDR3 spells CASSLKRRLTDTQYF. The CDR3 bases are TGTGCCAGCAGCTTAAAGCGGAGACTCACAGATACGCAGTATTTT.

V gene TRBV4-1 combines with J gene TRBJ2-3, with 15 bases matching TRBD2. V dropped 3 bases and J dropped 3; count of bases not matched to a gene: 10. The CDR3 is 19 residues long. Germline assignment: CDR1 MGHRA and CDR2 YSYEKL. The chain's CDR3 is CASSQTGLAGGGGTDTQYF. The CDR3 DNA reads TGCGCCAGCAGCCAGACGGGACTAGCGGGAGGAGGGGGGACAGATACGCAGTATTTT.

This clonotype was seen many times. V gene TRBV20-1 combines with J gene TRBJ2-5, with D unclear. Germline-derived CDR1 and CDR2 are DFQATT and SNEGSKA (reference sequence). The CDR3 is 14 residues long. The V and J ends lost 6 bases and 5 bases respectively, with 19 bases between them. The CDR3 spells CSAQHWTDEETQYF. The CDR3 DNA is TGCAGTGCCCAACACTGGACGGATGAGGAGACCCAGTACTTC.

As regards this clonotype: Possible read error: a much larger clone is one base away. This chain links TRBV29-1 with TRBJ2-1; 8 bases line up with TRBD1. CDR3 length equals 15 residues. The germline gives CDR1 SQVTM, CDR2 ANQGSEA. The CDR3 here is CSVRGTGSSYSEQFF. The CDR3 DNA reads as TGCAGCGTGCGCGGGACAGGAAGCTCCTACAGTGAGCAGTTCTTC.

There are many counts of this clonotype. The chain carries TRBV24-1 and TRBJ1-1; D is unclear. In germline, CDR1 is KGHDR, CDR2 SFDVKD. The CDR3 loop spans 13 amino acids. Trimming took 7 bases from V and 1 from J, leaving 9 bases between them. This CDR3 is CATRRRENTEAFF. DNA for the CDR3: TGTGCCACCAGGAGGAGGGAGAACACTGAAGCTTTCTTT.

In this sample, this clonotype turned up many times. The CDR3 DNA reads TGTGCCAGCAGCGTAGGGTATGATCAGCCCCAGCATTTT. Encoded protein: CASSVGYDQPQHF. The V call is TRBV9, the J call TRBJ1-5; D is uncertain. From germline, CDR1 is SGDLS and CDR2 YYNGEE. Trimming took off 0 bases at V and 5 bases at J, with 6 bases between the two ends. The length of the CDR3 is 13 residues.

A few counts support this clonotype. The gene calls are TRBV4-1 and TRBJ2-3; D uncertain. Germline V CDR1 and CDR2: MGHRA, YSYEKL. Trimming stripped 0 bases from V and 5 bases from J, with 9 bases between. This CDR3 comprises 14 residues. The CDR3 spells CASSQEGRRDTQYF. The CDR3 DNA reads TGCGCCAGCAGCCAAGAGGGCCGAAGAGATACGCAGTATTTT.

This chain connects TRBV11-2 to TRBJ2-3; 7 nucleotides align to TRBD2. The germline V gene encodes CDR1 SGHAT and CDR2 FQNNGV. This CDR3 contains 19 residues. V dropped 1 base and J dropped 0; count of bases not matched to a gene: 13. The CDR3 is CASSLGGRGTEWSTDTQYF. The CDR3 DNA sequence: TGTGCCAGCAGCTTAGGCGGGAGAGGGACTGAATGGAGCACAGATACGCAGTATTTT.

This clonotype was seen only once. CDR3 nucleotides: TGTGCCAGCAGCGTGGGGGGACAGGCACCCGCGACTGACTATGGCTACACCTTC. It codes for CASSVGGQAPATDYGYTF. The chain carries TRBV9 and TRBJ1-2; the match to TRBD1 covers 8 bases. CDR1 SGDLS and CDR2 YYNGEE come from the germline V gene. The V gene end was trimmed by 2 bases and the J gene end by 3 bases; junction bases not matched to a gene: 15. The CDR3 is 18 amino acids.

CDR3 DNA: TGTGCCAGCTCAAACGACGGGGGGCGAGGGGCCAACGTCCTGACTTTC. Protein: CASSNDGGRGANVLTF. The chain links TRBV18 to TRBJ2-6; D perhaps matches TRBD2 (7 bases). The CDR3 consists of 16 residues. Germline V gene sequence: CDR1 KGHSH, CDR2 LQKENI. V was cut by 5 bases and J by 4 bases, with 15 bases left in between.

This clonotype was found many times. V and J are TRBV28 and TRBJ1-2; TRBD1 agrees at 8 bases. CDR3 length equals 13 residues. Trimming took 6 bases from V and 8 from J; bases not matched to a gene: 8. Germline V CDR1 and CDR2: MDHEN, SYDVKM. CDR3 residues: CASRPGQVTGYTF. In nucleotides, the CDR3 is TGTGCCAGCAGACCGGGACAGGTGACCGGCTACACCTTC.

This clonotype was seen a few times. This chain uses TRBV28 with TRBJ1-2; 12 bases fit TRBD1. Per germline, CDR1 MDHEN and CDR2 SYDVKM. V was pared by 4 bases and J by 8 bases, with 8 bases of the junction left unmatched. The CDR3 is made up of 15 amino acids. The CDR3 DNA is TGTGCCAGCAGTTACTTAGGGACAGGGGGCGAAGGCTACACCTTC. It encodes CASSYLGTGGEGYTF.

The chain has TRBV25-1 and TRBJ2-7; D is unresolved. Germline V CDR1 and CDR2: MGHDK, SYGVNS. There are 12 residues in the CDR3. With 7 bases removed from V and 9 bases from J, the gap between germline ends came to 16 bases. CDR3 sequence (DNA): TGTGCCAGCACCGACTCCTCGTTGTGGCAGTACTTC. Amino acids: CASTDSSLWQYF.

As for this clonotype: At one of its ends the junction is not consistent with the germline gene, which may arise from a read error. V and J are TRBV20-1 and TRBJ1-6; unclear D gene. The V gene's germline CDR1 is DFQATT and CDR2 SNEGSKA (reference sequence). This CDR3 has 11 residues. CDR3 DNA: TGCAGTGCTGGAGCGTTATCACCCCTCCGCTTT. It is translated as CSAGALSPLRF.

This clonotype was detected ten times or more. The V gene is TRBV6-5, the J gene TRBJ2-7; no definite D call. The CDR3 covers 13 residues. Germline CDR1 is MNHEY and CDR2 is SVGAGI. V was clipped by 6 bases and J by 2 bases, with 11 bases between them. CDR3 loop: CASSYRGTYEQYF. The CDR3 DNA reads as TGTGCCAGCAGCTACAGAGGTACCTACGAGCAGTACTTC.

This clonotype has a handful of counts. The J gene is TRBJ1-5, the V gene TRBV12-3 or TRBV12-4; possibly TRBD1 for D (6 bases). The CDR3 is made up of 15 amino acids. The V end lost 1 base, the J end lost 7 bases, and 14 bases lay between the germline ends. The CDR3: CASSLGTASGQPQHF. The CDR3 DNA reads TGTGCCAGCAGTTTAGGGACAGCAAGCGGGCAGCCCCAGCATTTT.

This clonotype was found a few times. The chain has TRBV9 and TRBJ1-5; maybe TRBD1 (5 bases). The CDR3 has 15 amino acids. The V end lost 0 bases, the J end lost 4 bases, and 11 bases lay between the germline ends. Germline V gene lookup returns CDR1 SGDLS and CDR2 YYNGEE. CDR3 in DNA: TGTGCCAGCAGCGTAGATGGGGCGCCGAATCAGCCCCAGCATTTT. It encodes CASSVDGAPNQPQHF.